This T cell receptor beta chain is drawn from a study of T cells in localized non-small cell lung cancer. Details on this clone: Its antigen is still unknown.

The repertoire was sequenced with immunoSEQ multiplex PCR; TCRdb's copy has only in-frame clones and lacks some. This sample has about 7,300 clones, with under 30% found just once. Germline CDR1 is LNHDA and CDR2 is SQIVND (reference sequence). The CDR3 extends over 15 amino acids. The V end was cut by 1 base, the J end by 2 bases, with 8 bases between. Study-wide points: For the top 100 tumor clones, a median roughly 56 also appeared in adjacent lung.

The chain couples TRBV19 to TRBJ2-2, with D possibly matching TRBD2 (5 bases). The TCR originated in a man between 35 and 75 years old with stage III squamous cell lung carcinoma. The sequenced sample was lung tumor tissue, obtained before any cancer treatment. CDR3 in DNA: TGTGCCAGTAGTATAGCGGGAACAAACACCGGGGAGCTGTTTTTT. This encodes CASSIAGTNTGELFF. Variable domain in full (rest from reference TRBV19 and TRBJ2-2): DGGITQSPKYLFRKEGQNVTLSCEQNLNHDAMYWYRQDPGQGLRLIYYSQIVNDFQKGDIAEGYSVSREKKESFPLTVTSAQKNPTAFYLCASSIAGTNTGELFFGEGSRLTVL.